These 10 T cell receptor beta chains share one sample of origin, sequenced in a study of T cells after yellow fever vaccination. TCRdb processed the 5' RACE reads anew with MiXCR; each CDR3 protein has one entry. The sample lists hundreds of thousands of distinct CDR3 sequences; less than 15% were seen once. The source was PBMCs, collected on the day of the yellow fever booster vaccination. Receptors originate from a man younger than 45 who received the YFV17D yellow fever vaccine.

Only a few counts were recorded for this clonotype. The chain combines TRBV2 with TRBJ2-7, with a weak D call TRBD2 (6 bases). Germline V gene lookup returns CDR1 SNHLY and CDR2 FYNNEI. V was shortened by 0 bases and J by 9 bases, with 9 bases between the two germline ends. The CDR3 spans 12 residues. The CDR3, as DNA: TGTGCCAGCAGTGAAGCGCCCGGGGGGCAGTACTTC. Translated, it gives CASSEAPGGQYF.

With respect to this clonotype: The junction does not match germline at one end; this may be a read error. The chain joins TRBV29-1 to TRBJ2-1; TRBD1 or TRBD2 may be the D gene (5 bases each). The CDR3 runs 16 residues. Per the germline V gene, CDR1 is SQVTM and CDR2 is ANQGSEA. The CDR3 sequence is CSVELGDGNSYNDQFF. The CDR3 DNA sequence: TGCAGCGTTGAACTGGGGGATGGGAACTCCTACAATGATCAGTTCTTC.

The V gene is TRBV7-3, the J gene TRBJ1-1; no firm D call. Trimming removed 3 bases at V and 5 bases at J, with 10 bases between. The CDR3 loop spans 13 amino acids. The V gene's germline CDR1 is SGHTA and CDR2 FQGTGA. The CDR3 is CASSFGQQTEAFF. The CDR3 region has the DNA TGTGCCAGCAGCTTCGGGCAGCAGACTGAAGCTTTCTTT.

Concerning this clonotype itself: A read error may account for a junction end that differs from germline. The chain couples TRBV6-5 to TRBJ2-7, with TRBD1 as a possible D gene (5 bases). This CDR3 has 13 residues. Germline V gives CDR1 MNHEY, CDR2 SVGAGI. The CDR3 sequence: CASSYSNGANLHF. CDR3 bases: TGTGCCAGCAGTTACTCGAATGGGGCCAACCTCCACTTC.

The genes are TRBV5-1 and TRBJ2-7, with a weak D call TRBD2 (6 bases). Germline CDR1 and CDR2: SGHRS and YFSETQ. The ends were cut back, 4 bases at V and 0 bases at J, with 17 bases in the middle. This CDR3 has 16 amino acids. The CDR3 loop reads CASSPTAGRNSYEQYF. CDR3 bases: TGCGCCAGCAGCCCGACCGCGGGACGAAACTCCTACGAGCAGTACTTC. Full variable domain (remainder filled in from reference TRBV5-1 and TRBJ2-7): KAGVTQTPRYLIKTRGQQVTLSCSPISGHRSVSWYQQTPGQGLQFLFEYFSETQRNKGNFPGRFSGRQFSNSRSEMNVSTLELGDSALYLCASSPTAGRNSYEQYFGPGTRLTVT.

This clonotype was detected only a few times. This sequence joins TRBV11-2 and TRBJ1-1; D is uncertain. V was cut by 2 bases and J by 6 bases, with 7 bases left in between. The germline CDR1 and CDR2 sequences are SGHAT and FQNNGV. This CDR3 has 12 residues. CDR3 amino acids: CASSLSPAEAFF. The CDR3, as DNA: TGTGCCAGCAGCTTAAGTCCAGCTGAAGCTTTCTTT.

This clonotype was seen only a few times. The chain carries TRBV18 and TRBJ2-3; D is possibly TRBD2 (6 bases). The CDR3 length is 14 residues. Trimming pared 4 bases from V and 4 bases from J, leaving 12 bases between. Germline assignment: CDR1 KGHSH and CDR2 LQKENI. Written as DNA, the CDR3 is TGTGCCAGCTCACGGCTAGCGACCGCAGATACGCAGTATTTT. The encoded protein is CASSRLATADTQYF. Full variable domain (remainder filled in from reference TRBV18 and TRBJ2-3): NAGVMQNPRHLVRRRGQEARLRCSPMKGHSHVYWYRQLPEEGLKFMVYLQKENIIDESGMPKERFSAEFPKEGPSILRIQQVVRGDSAAYFCASSRLATADTQYFGPGTRLTVL.

This chain links TRBV5-1 with TRBJ2-3; 11 nucleotides line up with TRBD2. The CDR3 is 16 residues long. Germline CDR1 reads SGHRS; CDR2 reads YFSETQ. Trimming cost V 4 bases and J 1 base; bases outside gene matches: 5. The CDR3, as DNA: TGCGCCAGCAGCCCGGGACTAGCGGCCCGCACAGATACGCAGTATTTT. It encodes CASSPGLAARTDTQYF.

This chain links TRBV7-9 with TRBJ1-1; no clear D. V was clipped by 3 bases and J by 5 bases, with 13 bases between them. The CDR3 has 14 amino acids. Germline CDR1 reads SEHNR; CDR2 reads FQNEAQ (reference sequence). The DNA of the CDR3 is TGTGCCAGCAGCTTTGATGGAATAGTGACTGAAGCTTTCTTT. Protein product: CASSFDGIVTEAFF.

This chain connects TRBV12-3 or TRBV12-4 to TRBJ2-5, with 12 bases matching TRBD2. The CDR3 loop spans 17 amino acids. After removal of 5 bases from V and 3 bases from J, the junction contained 10 bases not matched to a gene. The CDR3 DNA is TGTGCCAGCAGTACCGGACTAGCGGGATTTTTAGAAGAGACCCAGTACTTC. This gives the protein CASSTGLAGFLEETQYF.